The clone carrying this T cell receptor (beta chain) was recorded once. The data were obtained in a study of blood T cell repertoires in COVID-19. Study context: PBMCs, B-cell-depleted T cells, or T cells provided the cDNA or gDNA that made up the material.

The V gene's germline CDR1 is ENHRY and CDR2 SYGVKD. V was pared by 6 bases and J by 8 bases, with 16 bases between. This CDR3 spans 14 amino acids. Sequencing used immunoSEQ multiplex PCR; TCRdb keeps in-frame clones, though not all of them. The sample contains about 230,000 clones, around 81% of which appear only once. Patients from Seattle were sampled longitudinally, starting during active infection. Sequenced material: peripheral blood. This receptor was taken from a woman older than 75 with COVID-19, enrolled during active disease. The chain is built from TRBV10-3 and TRBJ2-2; no clear D gene. CDR3 nucleotides: TGTGCCATCAGGGAAAACTCACTGAGGGGGGAGCTGTTTTTT. Amino acids: CAIRENSLRGELFF.